This TCR beta chain was recorded in a study of blood T cell repertoires in COVID-19. Turning to the study itself: COVID-19 samples from acute and convalescent phases originated in the United States, Italy and Spain.

Study members were between about 18 and 90 years old and lived in 20 to 30 US regions. Assignment of participants to cohorts was predicated upon participant-reported clinical history. The CDR3 extends over 13 amino acids. Germline CDR1 and CDR2: SGHKS and YYEKEE (reference sequence). Trimming took 3 bases from V and 6 from J; bases not matched to a gene: 4. In the original analysis: For nucleated cells, counts were estimated from reference gene primer amplification. Clones were sequenced by immunoSEQ multiplex PCR, and TCRdb holds only the in-frame ones, with some missing. V and J calls and clone size follow that table, whereas D and trimming were derived from the DNA. The table has 300,000 or so clones, about 85% seen once.

The TCR was taken from a woman aged 25 to 39 who had recovered from COVID-19. The rearrangement links TRBV5-5 to TRBJ1-1, with TRBD1 matching over 8 bases. Input material: PBMCs or T cells enriched from blood (not recorded which). The chain's CDR3 is CASSSMTGAEAFF. CDR3 nucleotides: TGTGCCAGCAGCTCAATGACAGGGGCTGAAGCTTTCTTT.